This TCR beta chain stems from a study of CD8 T cell repertoires and HIV-1 epitope variants. For the study at large: Each of Twenty-five Gag and Nef epitope peptides stimulated a separate culture. Controls included no peptide, Ebola AY9 epitope, and a CMV, EBV, flu pool.

V was pared by 0 bases and J by 4 bases, with 6 bases between. Germline lookup yields CDR1 LNHNV and CDR2 YYDKDF (reference sequence). The CDR3 consists of 13 residues. TCR beta CDR3 was sequenced at survey depth on immunoSEQ. Measured with immunoSEQ multiplex PCR; TCRdb has only the in-frame clones, and not every one. In the table there are about 4,800 clones, around 66% of which are singletons. This clone is labeled large (0.1 to 1%). Its cognate antigen is unknown. The chain carries TRBV15 and TRBJ2-5; no reliable D call. The TCR comes from a male donor with HIV. Sequencing used cultured CD8+ T cells derived from PBMCs. The CDR3 sequence: CATSRDRRETQYF. The CDR3 DNA follows: TGTGCCACCAGCAGAGATCGGAGAGAGACCCAGTACTTC.